The rows below give T cell receptor beta chains drawn from one sample of a study of T cells in Graves' hyperthyroidism and ophthalmopathy. TCRdb recomputed calls from the multiplex PCR reads with MiXCR, one row per CDR3 protein. The sample includes about 250,000 distinct CDR3 sequences, 13% to 15% of them seen just once. The sample was blood. Source of these receptors: a woman aged 45-65 years with Graves' hyperthyroidism that later progressed to Graves' ophthalmopathy. The CDR3 runs from the conserved cysteine through the conserved F or W. Fields, in order: J gene, clone size, D gene, V gene, CDR3 DNA, CDR3 protein. A D gene is named only where the DNA matches it firmly. A row's size may be missing; if present it is once, few, many or a size class.

TRBJ2-7 | many | TRBD1 | TRBV5-1 | TGCGCCAGCACCCTCGGTTTAAGACAGGGCTACGAGCAGTACTTC | CASTLGLRQGYEQYF
TRBJ2-7 | - | TRBD1 | TRBV11-2 | TGTGCCAGCAGCCTAGGGACAGGGTTCAACGAGCAGTACTTC | CASSLGTGFNEQYF
TRBJ2-7 | many | - | TRBV27 | TGTGCCAGCGGGGACAACGCCCCCTACGAGCAGTACTTC | CASGDNAPYEQYF
TRBJ2-2 | - | TRBD2 | TRBV28 | TGTGCCAGCAGGGCTTCAACTAGCGGGAGGATGGGGGAGCTGTTTTTT | CASRASTSGRMGELFF
TRBJ2-7 | few | - | TRBV19 | TGTGCCAGTAAGTCGGGGGCAGGCCAGACCTACGAGCAGTACTTC | CASKSGAGQTYEQYF
TRBJ2-2 | - | TRBD2 | TRBV7-9 | TGTGCCAGCAGCTTCTGGACTAGCGGGACCGGGGAGCTGTTTTTT | CASSFWTSGTGELFF
TRBJ1-4 | few | - | TRBV20-1 | TGCAGCCTCCTCCCAACTAATGAAAAACTGTTTTTT | CSLLPTNEKLFF
TRBJ2-1 | many | TRBD1 | TRBV11-2 | TGTGCCAGCAGCGAGAGGACAGGCGCCGCCGACAATGAGCAGTTCTTC | CASSERTGAADNEQFF
TRBJ2-7 | many | - | TRBV7-9 | TGTGCCAGCAGCCCCCGCGTGGTGGTCGAGCAGTACTTC | CASSPRVVVEQYF
TRBJ2-7 | many | - | TRBV28 | TGTGCCAGCAGTTCCGCAGGGACCTCCCCCTCCTACGAGCAGTACTTC | CASSSAGTSPSYEQYF
TRBJ2-5 | few | TRBD2 | TRBV24-1 | TGTGCCACCAGTCCAGGGACTAGCGGGAGGGGGGAGACCCAGTACTTC | CATSPGTSGRGETQYF
TRBJ1-1 | many | - | TRBV7-9 | TGTGCCAGCAGCCCTCTTTACGGGAGGCGGACTGAAGCTTTCTTT | CASSPLYGRRTEAFF
TRBJ1-6 | few | TRBD1 | TRBV6-1 | TGTGCCAGCAGAGAACAGGGGCTTAATTCACCCCTCCACTTT | CASREQGLNSPLHF
TRBJ1-4 | many | - | TRBV28 | TGTGCCAGCAGTTTGTCACAGTTAAATGAAAAACTGTTTTTT | CASSLSQLNEKLFF
TRBJ2-2 | many | TRBD2 | TRBV28 | TGTGCCAGCAGGAACGGACTAGCGGGAGGTTTGGGCGGGGAGCTGTTTTTT | CASRNGLAGGLGGELFF
TRBJ1-5 | - | - | TRBV20-1 | TGCAGTGCTAGAGATAAAATAGAAGTCGGCGACATTGGGGGTCAGCCCCAGCATTTT | CSARDKIEVGDIGGQPQHF
TRBJ2-3 | many | - | TRBV5-1 | TGCGCCAGCAGCTTGGGGGCAGGCCGTGATACGCAGTATTTT | CASSLGAGRDTQYF
TRBJ1-4 | many | - | TRBV6-1 | TGTGCCAGCAGTTGGGGGTCAACTAATGAAAAACTGTTTTTT | CASSWGSTNEKLFF
TRBJ2-5 | few | TRBD1 | TRBV27 | TGTGCCAGCAGTTTATGGGACAGAGAAGAGACCCAGTACTTC | CASSLWDREETQYF
TRBJ1-5 | - | - | TRBV3-1 | TGTGCCAGCAGCCCCTTGCCCAACCAGGGCCAGCCCCAGCATTTT | CASSPLPNQGQPQHF
TRBJ2-1 | - | - | TRBV20-1 | TGCAGTGCTAGAGATCGGAGACATCTCTCCTACAATGAGCAGTTCTTC | CSARDRRHLSYNEQFF
TRBJ1-6 | - | TRBD1 | TRBV9 | TGTGCCAGCAGCGAATGGGGGACAGGTATCGGTTCACCCCTCCACTTT | CASSEWGTGIGSPLHF
TRBJ2-2 | many | TRBD1 | TRBV5-1 | TGCGCCAGCAGCTTGGGGGACAGGAGTAACGGGGAGCTGTTTTTT | CASSLGDRSNGELFF
TRBJ1-2 | many | - | TRBV28 | TGTGCCAGCAGTTTTTCGACGGCTAACTATGGCTACACCTTC | CASSFSTANYGYTF
TRBJ2-1 | many | TRBD1 | TRBV24-1 | TGTGCCACCAGTGACCCCCAGGGACAGGGAACTGTTGATGAGCAGTTCTTC | CATSDPQGQGTVDEQFF
TRBJ2-3 | - | - | TRBV10-2 | TGCGCCAGCAGTGAACTTTCAAAGTCCGATACGCAGTATTTT | CASSELSKSDTQYF
TRBJ2-1 | many | TRBD1 | TRBV2 | TGTGCCAGCAGCTTGGGACAGTCCTTTATGAATGAGCAGTTCTTC | CASSLGQSFMNEQFF